The source of this TCR beta chain is a study of a mutant IDH1 vaccine in newly diagnosed glioma. In the study overall: Treated patients, roughly 62% male and about 38% female, averaged about 42 years of age.

Comments on this clone: Its antigen is unidentified.

Sequenced by immunoSEQ multiplex PCR; TCRdb stores in-frame clones only, minus some. This table holds approximately 60,000 clones, roughly four fifths found once. V was clipped by 4 bases and J by 0 bases; unmatched bases: 8. This CDR3 comprises 16 residues. CDR1 is LNHDA, CDR2 SQIVND, per germline (reference sequence). Time point denoted: week 47, end of study. In every dose of vaccine, 300 ug of mutant IDH1 20-mer peptide was given alongside topical imiquimod. Sequenced here: PBMCs, sampled from a glioma patient whose treatment included an IDH1 peptide vaccine. The source of this sequence is a woman aged 50 to 65 with glioma. The rearrangement uses TRBV19 and TRBJ1-2, with 7 bases aligning to TRBD1. This CDR3 is CASSKPGQRANYGYTF. The DNA for the CDR3 is TGTGCCAGTAGTAAACCGGGACAGCGCGCTAACTATGGCTACACCTTC.